These 20 T cell receptor beta chains were sequenced from one sample in a study of T cell responses to AZD1222 COVID-19 vaccine. Generated by immunoSEQ multiplex PCR, the TCRdb table keeps only in-frame clones and is missing some. The sample records roughly 110,000 clones, about nine tenths being singletons. The sample here was peripheral blood, taken 28 days after the second AZD1222 dose. The receptors here all came from an adult who received the AZD1222 COVID-19 vaccine.

The V gene is TRBV28, the J gene TRBJ1-2; D gene unclear. Germline V gene data show CDR1 as MDHEN and CDR2 as SYDVKM. The ends were cut back, 6 bases at V and 1 base at J, with 9 bases in the middle. CDR3 length: 13 amino acids. This chain's CDR3 is CASSWANNYGYTF. The CDR3 DNA reads as TGTGCCAGCAGCTGGGCGAATAACTATGGCTACACCTTC.

The chain joins TRBV7-8 to TRBJ1-2; a possible D gene is TRBD1 (5 bases). Trimming took off 1 base at V and 3 bases at J, with 12 bases between the two ends. Per germline, CDR1 SGHVS and CDR2 FQNEAQ. The CDR3 consists of 15 residues. The CDR3 coding sequence is TGTGCCAGCAGCTTAGTGGTGGGGCAGCACTATGGCTACACCTTC. Encoded protein: CASSLVVGQHYGYTF.

The chain employs TRBV18 and TRBJ2-1; D uncertain. V was shortened by 2 bases and J by 4 bases, with 6 bases between the two germline ends. Looked up from germline, CDR1 is KGHSH and CDR2 is LQKENI. The CDR3 covers 13 residues. CDR3: CASSPAGYNEQFF. The CDR3 DNA reads TGTGCCAGCTCACCAGCCGGGTACAATGAGCAGTTCTTC.

The chain links TRBV4-3 to TRBJ1-1, with 7 bases identical to TRBD1. Trimming took 4 bases from V and 4 from J; bases not matched to a gene: 6. Germline loops: CDR1 LGHNA, CDR2 YSLEER. This CDR3 is 14 amino acids long. DNA of the CDR3: TGCGCCAGCAGCCCTCAGGGGGGTTCCACTGAAGCTTTCTTT. It codes for CASSPQGGSTEAFF.

The chain is built from TRBV19 and TRBJ2-5; D is unresolved. The V end lost 1 base, the J end lost 1 base, and 7 bases lay between the germline ends. The CDR3 sequence is 14 residues long. Germline values: CDR1 LNHDA, CDR2 SQIVND (reference sequence). CDR3 residues: CASSIVPSQETQYF. The CDR3 DNA sequence: TGTGCCAGTAGTATAGTTCCCTCCCAAGAGACCCAGTACTTC.

The chain is built from TRBV7-9 and TRBJ2-2; TRBD1 might be the D (6 bases). The germline V and J ends were trimmed by 4 bases and 1 base, with 16 bases remaining between them. This CDR3 contains 17 residues. Germline values: CDR1 SEHNR, CDR2 FQNEAQ (reference sequence). Here the CDR3 reads CASSSRRQAENTGELFF. In nucleotides, the CDR3 is TGTGCCAGCAGCTCCCGACGACAGGCAGAGAACACCGGGGAGCTGTTTTTT.

The chain joins TRBV9 to TRBJ1-3; possibly TRBD1 for D (5 bases). The CDR3 has 15 amino acids. Trimming cost V 4 bases and J 4 bases, with 15 bases left between them. From germline, CDR1 is SGDLS and CDR2 YYNGEE. The CDR3 DNA reads TGTGCCAGCAGCACAGCCGGGGGAGTAGGAAACACCATATATTTT. Protein sequence: CASSTAGGVGNTIYF.

This clone came up a few times. Other DNA sequences within the sample encode an identical CDR3. The genes are TRBV10-3 and TRBJ1-2; D gene ambiguous. There are 12 residues in the CDR3. V was pared by 8 bases and J by 3 bases, with 10 bases between. Per the germline V gene, CDR1 is ENHRY and CDR2 is SYGVKD. CDR3 residues: CAISGSDYGYTF. In nucleotides, the CDR3 is TGTGCCATCTCCGGGAGCGACTATGGCTACACCTTC.

V usage is TRBV5-1 and J usage is TRBJ2-7; 8 nucleotides agree with TRBD2. CDR3 length: 15 residues. Trimming took 6 bases from V and 3 from J; bases not matched to a gene: 11. The germline V gene has CDR1 SGHRS and CDR2 YFSETQ. CDR3 nucleotide sequence: TGCGCCAGCAACTCGGCGGGAGGTAGTATCTACGAGCAGTACTTC. Residues: CASNSAGGSIYEQYF. The full variable domain, in which reference TRBV5-1 and TRBJ2-7 provide the parts outside the CDR3, is KAGVTQTPRYLIKTRGQQVTLSCSPISGHRSVSWYQQTPGQGLQFLFEYFSETQRNKGNFPGRFSGRQFSNSRSEMNVSTLELGDSALYLCASNSAGGSIYEQYFGPGTRLTVT.

This chain links TRBV5-1 with TRBJ2-1; 9 bases fit TRBD2. Losses at the gene ends were 2 bases for V and 1 base for J; bases not matched to a gene: 4. In germline, CDR1 is SGHRS, CDR2 YFSETQ. The CDR3 length is 16 residues. This CDR3 reads CASSFAGGQSYNEQFF. CDR3 bases: TGCGCCAGCAGCTTTGCGGGGGGGCAATCCTACAATGAGCAGTTCTTC.

The J gene is TRBJ2-7, the V gene TRBV5-1, with D tentatively TRBD1 (5 bases). The CDR3 extends over 14 amino acids. Germline V gene sequence: CDR1 SGHRS, CDR2 YFSETQ. Trimming removed 2 bases at V and 5 bases at J, with 14 bases between. The CDR3 here is CASSFMTARDEQYF. The CDR3 nucleotides are TGCGCCAGCAGCTTTATGACAGCAAGGGACGAGCAGTACTTC. Filled out from reference TRBV5-1 and TRBJ2-7, the complete variable domain reads KAGVTQTPRYLIKTRGQQVTLSCSPISGHRSVSWYQQTPGQGLQFLFEYFSETQRNKGNFPGRFSGRQFSNSRSEMNVSTLELGDSALYLCASSFMTARDEQYFGPGTRLTVT.

The rearrangement uses TRBV5-8 and TRBJ2-2; D is undetermined. V was shortened by 0 bases and J by 1 base, with 4 bases between the two germline ends. Germline lookup yields CDR1 SGHTS and CDR2 YDEGEE. The CDR3 covers 14 residues. The CDR3 loop is CASSLDWNTGELFF. The CDR3 region has the DNA TGTGCCAGCAGCTTGGATTGGAACACCGGGGAGCTGTTTTTT.

This clone was counted a few times. The chain links TRBV7-9 to TRBJ2-7, with 10 nucleotides matching TRBD1. The germline gives CDR1 SEHNR, CDR2 FQNEAQ (reference sequence). V was clipped by 5 bases and J by 5 bases; unmatched bases: 6. This CDR3 has 14 residues. CDR3 residues: CASSKRQGADEQYF. The DNA of the CDR3 is TGTGCCAGCAGCAAAAGACAGGGGGCCGACGAGCAGTACTTC.

This clone was observed a handful of times. The chain links TRBV5-1 to TRBJ2-7; 7 nucleotides agree with TRBD1. CDR1 SGHRS and CDR2 YFSETQ come from the germline V gene. CDR3 length: 16 residues. Trimming cost V 4 bases and J 0 bases; bases outside gene matches: 10. CDR3 nucleotides: TGCGCCAGCAGCAGTACTAGGGACAGTGGCTCCTACGAGCAGTACTTC. It specifies CASSSTRDSGSYEQYF.

This clone was picked up a small number of times. The J gene is TRBJ1-1, the V gene TRBV12-3 or TRBV12-4; TRBD1 agrees at 8 bases. The CDR3 has 12 amino acids. With V trimmed by 1 base and J by 11 bases, 3 bases remained unmatched. CDR3: CASSLGTGPAFF. In DNA, the CDR3 is TGTGCCAGCAGTTTAGGGACAGGGCCTGCTTTCTTT.

The chain combines TRBV19 with TRBJ2-1; 10 bases match TRBD2. CDR3 length: 14 residues. Germline CDR1 and CDR2: LNHDA and SQIVND (reference sequence). Trimming cost V 7 bases and J 7 bases; bases outside gene matches: 7. The CDR3 DNA follows: TGTGCCAGTACCCTAGCGGGGGCCCTAAATGAGCAGTTCTTC. It translates to CASTLAGALNEQFF.

This clone was seen only once. DNA for the CDR3: TGTGCCAGCAGCCAGACTAGCAGAGAGACCCAGTACTTC. It is translated as CASSQTSRETQYF. This rearrangement joins TRBV7-2 to TRBJ2-5; 7 positions match TRBD2. This CDR3 is built from 13 residues. V lost 5 bases to trimming and J lost 4 bases; unmatched junction nucleotides: 4. CDR1 and CDR2 (germline): SGHTA, FQGNSA.

The genes are TRBV29-1 and TRBJ2-2, with D possibly TRBD1 on 6 matching bases. Germline lookup yields CDR1 SQVTM and CDR2 ANQGSEA. This CDR3 contains 14 residues. Trimming took 8 bases from V and 2 from J, leaving 15 bases between them. The CDR3 sequence: CSTPGQSNTGELFF. CDR3 in DNA: TGCAGCACACCGGGACAAAGTAACACCGGGGAGCTGTTTTTT.

V and J are TRBV7-2 and TRBJ1-2; perhaps TRBD1 as D (6 bases). The CDR3 covers 15 residues. Germline CDR1 and CDR2: SGHTA and FQGNSA. V lost 1 base to trimming and J lost 2 bases, with 11 bases between them. The CDR3 loop is CASSLGAGANYGYTF. DNA of the CDR3: TGTGCCAGCAGCTTAGGGGCAGGGGCAAACTATGGCTACACCTTC. Full variable domain (outside the CDR3, taken from reference TRBV7-2 and TRBJ1-2): GAGVSQSPSNKVTEKGKDVELRCDPISGHTALYWYRQSLGQGLEFLIYFQGNSAPDKSGLPSDRFSAERTGGSVSTLTIQRTQQEDSAVYLCASSLGAGANYGYTFGSGTRLTVV.

The rearrangement links TRBV3-1 (or the pseudogene TRBV3-2) to TRBJ2-2; D is possibly TRBD2 (5 bases). The CDR3 contains 17 residues. Per the germline V gene, CDR1 is LGHDT and CDR2 is YNNKEL (reference sequence). Deletions cut 5 bases from V and 0 bases from J, with 16 bases between. The CDR3 is CASSENTRDANTGELFF. The CDR3, as DNA: TGTGCCAGCAGCGAAAACACTAGAGACGCGAACACCGGGGAGCTGTTTTTT.